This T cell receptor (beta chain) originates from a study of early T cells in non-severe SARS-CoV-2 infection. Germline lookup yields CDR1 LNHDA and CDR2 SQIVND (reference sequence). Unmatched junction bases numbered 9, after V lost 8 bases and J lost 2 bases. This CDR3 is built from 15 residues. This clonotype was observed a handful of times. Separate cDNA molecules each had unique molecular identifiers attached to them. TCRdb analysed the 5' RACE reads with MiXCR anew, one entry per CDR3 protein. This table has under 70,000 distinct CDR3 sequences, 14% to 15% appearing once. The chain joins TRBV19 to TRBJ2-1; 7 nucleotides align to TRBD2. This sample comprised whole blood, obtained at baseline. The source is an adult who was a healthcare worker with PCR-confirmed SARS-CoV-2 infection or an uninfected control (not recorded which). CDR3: CASGPTSAPYNEQFF. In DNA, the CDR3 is TGTGCCAGTGGCCCTACTAGCGCACCCTACAATGAGCAGTTCTTC.